This TCR beta chain was recovered during a study of CD8+ T cells in alopecia areata. Study overall: The study gave treated patients oral tofacitinib at 5 to 10 mg twice daily.

A note on this clone: Its antigen is not identified.

Treatment defined: oral pan-JAK inhibitor, 5-10 mg twice daily. Both peripheral blood and punch biopsies of lesional scalp skin were obtained from patients who had alopecia areata. It was cDNA, reverse transcribed from extracted RNA, that served as the sequencing template. The data were produced by immunoSEQ multiplex PCR, yet TCRdb's version contains in-frame clones alone and is incomplete. This sample has around 97,000 clones, with about nine tenths found just once. The study, taken as a whole, reports: Scalp clonality dropped significantly under tofacitinib, as did expanded CD8+ top-100 clones. More clonal than normal scalp was lesional scalp, particularly alopecia totalis/universalis.

This CDR3 has 15 amino acids. Per the germline V gene, CDR1 is MGHRA and CDR2 is YSYEKL. Trimming removed 1 base at V and 1 base at J, with 7 bases between. Sequencing used CD8+ T cells sorted from blood, obtained between weeks 30 and 35, from a patient treated with tofacitinib. The V call is TRBV4-1, the J call TRBJ2-2; D is undetermined. The TCR sequence derives from a human donor with alopecia areata. The CDR3 nucleotides are TGCGCCAGCAGCCAAGTGGCTGAGAACACCGGGGAGCTGTTTTTT. It translates to CASSQVAENTGELFF.